Listed here are 7 T cell receptor beta chains from one sample, sequenced in a study of shared clonotypes between healthy human individuals. Libraries were prepared by immunoSEQ multiplex PCR; TCRdb keeps only in-frame clonotypes and omits some of them. Among some 2,400,000 clones, around 95% were seen once, and the ten largest hold less than 0.15%. Sequencing was done on a sample of naive CD4+ T cells sorted from blood. Subset defined: CD45RA+ positively selected. The receptors stem from a man between 18 and 35 years old in good health.

Comments on this clone: Other nucleotide sequences in the sample specify the same CDR3. V usage is TRBV5-1 and J usage is TRBJ2-5; TRBD2 is a possible D gene (7 bases). Per germline, CDR1 SGHRS and CDR2 YFSETQ. The CDR3 has 16 residues. Trimming removed 0 bases at V and 4 bases at J, with 16 bases between. The CDR3 nucleotides are TGCGCCAGCAGCTTGGCCGCCCGGGGAGGGGGAGAGACCCAGTACTTC. This sequence encodes CASSLAARGGGETQYF.

The V and J genes are TRBV5-1 and TRBJ2-2; TRBD1 matches 11 bases. This CDR3 has 16 amino acids. Germline-derived CDR1 and CDR2 are SGHRS and YFSETQ. The V segment lost 6 bases and the J segment 7 bases; nucleotides outside the gene matches: 11. Here the CDR3 reads CASTGTGGIPSGELFF. The CDR3 DNA follows: TGCGCCAGCACCGGGACAGGGGGGATTCCCAGCGGGGAGCTGTTTTTT.

The chain employs TRBV19 and TRBJ1-2, with D unresolved. Germline values: CDR1 LNHDA, CDR2 SQIVND (reference sequence). The length of the CDR3 is 14 residues. Trimming pared 4 bases from V and 0 bases from J, leaving 9 bases between. CDR3 sequence: CASSTYVSNYGYTF. CDR3 in DNA: TGTGCCAGTAGTACCTATGTCTCTAACTATGGCTACACCTTC. Supplemented by reference TRBV19 and TRBJ1-2, the full variable domain reads DGGITQSPKYLFRKEGQNVTLSCEQNLNHDAMYWYRQDPGQGLRLIYYSQIVNDFQKGDIAEGYSVSREKKESFPLTVTSAQKNPTAFYLCASSTYVSNYGYTFGSGTRLTVV.

The J gene is TRBJ2-2, the V gene TRBV7-2; D is ambiguous. The V end was cut by 1 base, the J end by 6 bases, with 9 bases between. This CDR3 is built from 14 residues. Germline V lookup: CDR1 SGHTA, CDR2 FQGNSA. This CDR3 is CASSLVFGPGELFF. DNA of the CDR3: TGTGCCAGCAGCTTAGTATTTGGGCCCGGGGAGCTGTTTTTT.

The chain uses TRBV6-6 and TRBJ2-3; the D is unclear. The CDR3 spans 16 residues. Trimming pared 5 bases from V and 1 base from J, leaving 16 bases between. The germline V gene encodes CDR1 MNHNY and CDR2 SVGAGI (reference sequence). The CDR3: CASSLGAGRGTDTQYF. CDR3 coding DNA: TGTGCCAGCAGTCTCGGAGCAGGTCGAGGCACAGATACGCAGTATTTT.

The chain uses TRBV10-3 and TRBJ2-2; maybe TRBD2 (6 bases). This CDR3 is 16 amino acids long. Germline lookup yields CDR1 ENHRY and CDR2 SYGVKD. Trimming shortened V by 2 bases and J by 4 bases, and 14 bases separated the two germline ends. This CDR3 is CAISEPMAGSTGELFF. The DNA for the CDR3 is TGTGCCATCAGTGAGCCGATGGCGGGGTCCACCGGGGAGCTGTTTTTT.

The gene calls are TRBV18 and TRBJ2-1, with TRBD2 matching 12 bases. J lost 7 bases, V lost 3 bases, and 4 bases had no gene match. Germline lookup yields CDR1 KGHSH and CDR2 LQKENI. The CDR3 is 15 residues long. This chain's CDR3 is CASSPLAGGVNEQFF. The CDR3 DNA reads as TGTGCCAGCTCACCTCTAGCGGGAGGGGTTAATGAGCAGTTCTTC.